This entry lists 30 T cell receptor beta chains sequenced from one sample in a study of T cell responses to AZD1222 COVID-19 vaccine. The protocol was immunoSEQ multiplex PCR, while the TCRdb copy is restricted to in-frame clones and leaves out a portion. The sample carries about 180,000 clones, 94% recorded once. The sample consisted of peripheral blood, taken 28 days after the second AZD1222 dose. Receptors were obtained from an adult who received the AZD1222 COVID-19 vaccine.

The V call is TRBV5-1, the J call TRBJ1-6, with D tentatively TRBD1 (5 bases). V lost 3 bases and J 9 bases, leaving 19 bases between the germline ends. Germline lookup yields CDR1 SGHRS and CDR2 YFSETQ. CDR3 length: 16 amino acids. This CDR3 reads CASSSGRTAVSSPLHF. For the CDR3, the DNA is TGCGCCAGCAGCTCGGGACGGACGGCGGTGTCTTCACCCCTCCACTTT.

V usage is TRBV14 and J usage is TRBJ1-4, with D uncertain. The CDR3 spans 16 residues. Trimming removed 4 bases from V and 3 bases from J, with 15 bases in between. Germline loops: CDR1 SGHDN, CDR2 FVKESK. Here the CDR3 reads CASSPKWRGANEKLFF. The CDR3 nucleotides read TGTGCCAGCAGCCCCAAGTGGAGAGGAGCTAATGAAAAACTGTTTTTT.

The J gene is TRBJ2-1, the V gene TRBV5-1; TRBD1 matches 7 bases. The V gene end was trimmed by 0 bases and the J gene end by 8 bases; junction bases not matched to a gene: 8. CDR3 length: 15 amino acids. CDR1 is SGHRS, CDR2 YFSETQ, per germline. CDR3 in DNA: TGCGCCAGCAGCTTGGGGACAGGCCGTGATGATGAGCAGTTCTTC. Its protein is CASSLGTGRDDEQFF. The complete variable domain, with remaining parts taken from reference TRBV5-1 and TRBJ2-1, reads KAGVTQTPRYLIKTRGQQVTLSCSPISGHRSVSWYQQTPGQGLQFLFEYFSETQRNKGNFPGRFSGRQFSNSRSEMNVSTLELGDSALYLCASSLGTGRDDEQFFGPGTRLTVL.

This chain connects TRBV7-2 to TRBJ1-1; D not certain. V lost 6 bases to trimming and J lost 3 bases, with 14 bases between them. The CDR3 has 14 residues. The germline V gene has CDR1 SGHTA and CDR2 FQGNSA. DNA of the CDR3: TGTGCCAGCAGACTTACCTTTCGGGACACTGAAGCTTTCTTT. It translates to CASRLTFRDTEAFF.

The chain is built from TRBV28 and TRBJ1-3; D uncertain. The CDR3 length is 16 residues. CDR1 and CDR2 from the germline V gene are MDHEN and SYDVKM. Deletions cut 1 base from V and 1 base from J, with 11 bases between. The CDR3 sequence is CASSLLEVFSGNTIYF. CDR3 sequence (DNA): TGTGCCAGCAGTTTATTAGAGGTTTTTTCTGGAAACACCATATATTTT.

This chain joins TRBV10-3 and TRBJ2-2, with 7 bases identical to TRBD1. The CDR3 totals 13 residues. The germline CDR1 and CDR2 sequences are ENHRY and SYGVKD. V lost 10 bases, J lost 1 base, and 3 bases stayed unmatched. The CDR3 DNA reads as TGTGCCACCTACAGGGGGAACACCGGGGAGCTGTTTTTT. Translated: CATYRGNTGELFF.

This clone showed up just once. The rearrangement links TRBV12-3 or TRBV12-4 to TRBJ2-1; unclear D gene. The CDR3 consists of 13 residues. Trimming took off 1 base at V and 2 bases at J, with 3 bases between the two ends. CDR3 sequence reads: CASSLGAYNEQFF. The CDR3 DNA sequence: TGTGCCAGCAGTTTAGGCGCCTACAATGAGCAGTTCTTC.

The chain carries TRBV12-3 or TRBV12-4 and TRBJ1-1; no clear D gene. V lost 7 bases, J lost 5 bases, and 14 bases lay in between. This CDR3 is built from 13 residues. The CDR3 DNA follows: TGTGCCAGCACTAGCATCGGTGCTACTGAAGCTTTCTTT. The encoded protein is CASTSIGATEAFF.

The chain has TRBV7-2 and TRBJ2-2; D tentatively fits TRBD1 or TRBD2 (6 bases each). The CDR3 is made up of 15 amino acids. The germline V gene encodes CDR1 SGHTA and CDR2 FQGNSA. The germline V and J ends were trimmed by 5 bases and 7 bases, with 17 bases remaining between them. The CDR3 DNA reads TGTGCCAGCAGCATGGGGGGCCCGAGGTTCGGGGAGCTGTTTTTT. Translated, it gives CASSMGGPRFGELFF.

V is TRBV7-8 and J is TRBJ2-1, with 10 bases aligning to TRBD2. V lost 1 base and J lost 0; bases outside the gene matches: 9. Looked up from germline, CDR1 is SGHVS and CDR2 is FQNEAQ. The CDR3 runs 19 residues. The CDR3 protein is CASSLEALAGLFSYNEQFF. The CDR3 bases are TGTGCCAGCAGCTTAGAGGCACTAGCGGGACTCTTCTCCTACAATGAGCAGTTCTTC.

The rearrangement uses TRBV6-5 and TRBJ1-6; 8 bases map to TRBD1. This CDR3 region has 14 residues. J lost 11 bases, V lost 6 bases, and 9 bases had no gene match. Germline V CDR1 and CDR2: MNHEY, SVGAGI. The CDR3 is CASSHQGAEAPLHF. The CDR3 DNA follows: TGTGCCAGCAGCCACCAGGGGGCCGAAGCACCCCTCCACTTT.

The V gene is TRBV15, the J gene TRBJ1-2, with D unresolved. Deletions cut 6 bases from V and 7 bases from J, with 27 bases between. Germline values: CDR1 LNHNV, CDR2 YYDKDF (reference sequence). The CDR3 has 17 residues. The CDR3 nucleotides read TGTGCCACCAGTGACCTCCTACTCGTAAAATATACCAGTGGCTACACCTTC. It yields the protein CATSDLLLVKYTSGYTF.

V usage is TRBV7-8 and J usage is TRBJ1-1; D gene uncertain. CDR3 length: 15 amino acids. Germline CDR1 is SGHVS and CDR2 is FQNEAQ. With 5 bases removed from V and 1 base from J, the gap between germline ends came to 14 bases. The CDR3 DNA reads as TGTGCCAGCAGCCGAGGCGGAGGGCGGAACACTGAAGCTTTCTTT. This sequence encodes CASSRGGGRNTEAFF.

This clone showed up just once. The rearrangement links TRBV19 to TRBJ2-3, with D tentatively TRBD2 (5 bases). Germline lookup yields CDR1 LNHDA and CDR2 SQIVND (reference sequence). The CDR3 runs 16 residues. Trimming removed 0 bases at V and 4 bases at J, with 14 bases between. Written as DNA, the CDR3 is TGTGCCAGTAGTATAGATCTATCGGCGGGCCCAGATACGCAGTATTTT. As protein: CASSIDLSAGPDTQYF.

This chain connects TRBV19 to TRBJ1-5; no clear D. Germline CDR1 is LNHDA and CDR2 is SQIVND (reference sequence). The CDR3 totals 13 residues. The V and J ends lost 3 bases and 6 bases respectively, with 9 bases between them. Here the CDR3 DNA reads TGTGCCAGTAGTATGAGGGAAGCTCAGCCCCAGCATTTT. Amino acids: CASSMREAQPQHF.

The chain's CDR3 is CASSNRGRNAGELFF. The CDR3 coding sequence is TGTGCCAGCAGCAACAGGGGGCGCAATGCCGGGGAGCTGTTTTTT. This sequence joins TRBV5-4 and TRBJ2-2, with 9 bases identical to TRBD1. V shed 4 bases and J 6 bases; nucleotides not matched to a gene: 7. Germline V gives CDR1 SGHNT, CDR2 YYREEE (reference sequence). The CDR3 has 15 residues. The full variable domain, with the rest looked up from reference TRBV5-4 and TRBJ2-2, is ETGVTQSPTHLIKTRGQQVTLRCSSQSGHNTVSWYQQALGQGPQFIFQYYREEENGRGNFPPRFSGLQFPNYSSELNVNALELDDSALYLCASSNRGRNAGELFFGEGSRLTVL.

The CDR3 DNA follows: TGTGCCAGCAGAATGGGGTTCTTCGTTCCCGAGCAGTACTTC. It yields the protein CASRMGFFVPEQYF. The V gene is TRBV27, the J gene TRBJ2-7; unclear D gene. V was shortened by 6 bases and J by 6 bases, with 18 bases between the two germline ends. Germline V lookup: CDR1 MNHEY, CDR2 SMNVEV (reference sequence). The CDR3 runs 14 residues.

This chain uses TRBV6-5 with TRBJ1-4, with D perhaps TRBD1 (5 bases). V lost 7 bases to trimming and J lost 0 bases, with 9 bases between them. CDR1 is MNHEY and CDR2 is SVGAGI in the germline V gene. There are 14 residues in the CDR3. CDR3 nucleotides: TGTGCCAGCAAAGGGGTCGCAACTAATGAAAAACTGTTTTTT. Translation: CASKGVATNEKLFF.

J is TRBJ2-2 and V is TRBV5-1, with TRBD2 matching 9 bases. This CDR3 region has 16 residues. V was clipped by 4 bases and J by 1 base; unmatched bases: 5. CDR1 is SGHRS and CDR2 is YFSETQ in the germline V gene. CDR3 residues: CASSVAGGWNTGELFF. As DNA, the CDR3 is TGCGCCAGCAGCGTCGCGGGAGGGTGGAACACCGGGGAGCTGTTTTTT.

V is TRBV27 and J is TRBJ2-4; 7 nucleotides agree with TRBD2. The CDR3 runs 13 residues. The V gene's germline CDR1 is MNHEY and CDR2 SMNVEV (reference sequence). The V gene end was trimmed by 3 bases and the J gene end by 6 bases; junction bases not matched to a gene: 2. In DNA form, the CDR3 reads TGTGCCAGCAGTTTGCGACTAGCAAACATTCAGTACTTC. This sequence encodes CASSLRLANIQYF.

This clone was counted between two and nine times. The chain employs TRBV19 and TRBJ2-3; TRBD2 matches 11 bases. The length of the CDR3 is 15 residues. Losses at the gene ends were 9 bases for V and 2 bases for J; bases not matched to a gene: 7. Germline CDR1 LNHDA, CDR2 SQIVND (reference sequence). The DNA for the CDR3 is TGTGCCAGCGCACGGGGACTAGCGGTCACAGATACGCAGTATTTT. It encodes CASARGLAVTDTQYF.

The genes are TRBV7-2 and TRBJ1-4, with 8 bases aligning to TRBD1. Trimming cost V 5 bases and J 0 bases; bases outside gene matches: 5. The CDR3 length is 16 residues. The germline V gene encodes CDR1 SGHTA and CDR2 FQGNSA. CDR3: CASSPTGQATNEKLFF. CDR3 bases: TGTGCCAGCAGCCCAACGGGACAGGCAACTAATGAAAAACTGTTTTTT.

The CDR3 coding sequence is TGTGCCAGCAGCCTCATAGGGACAACTAATGAAAAACTGTTTTTT. Translated, it gives CASSLIGTTNEKLFF. The gene calls are TRBV5-6 and TRBJ1-4; D not certain. V gave up 4 bases and J gave up 0 bases, with 10 bases separating them. The CDR3 contains 15 residues. Germline CDR1 reads SGHDT; CDR2 reads YYEEEE. Combining the CDR3 with reference TRBV5-6 and TRBJ1-4 gives the whole variable domain DAGVTQSPTHLIKTRGQQVTLRCSPKSGHDTVSWYQQALGQGPQFIFQYYEEEERQRGNFPDRFSGHQFPNYSSELNVNALLLGDSALYLCASSLIGTTNEKLFFGSGTQLSVL.

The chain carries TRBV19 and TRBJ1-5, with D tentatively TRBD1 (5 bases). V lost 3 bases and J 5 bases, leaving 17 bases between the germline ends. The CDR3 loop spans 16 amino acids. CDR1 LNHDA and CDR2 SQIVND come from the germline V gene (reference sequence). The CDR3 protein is CASSMGRGRGDQPQHF. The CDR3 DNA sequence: TGTGCCAGTAGTATGGGAAGGGGCCGGGGGGATCAGCCCCAGCATTTT.

CDR3 nucleotide sequence: TGCGCCAGCAGCCAAGATAACGGTTTCACCCTCCACTTT. This encodes CASSQDNGFTLHF. The chain links TRBV4-3 to TRBJ1-6; D remains unclear. The V and J ends lost 0 bases and 14 bases respectively, with 11 bases between them. The CDR3 totals 13 residues. CDR1 and CDR2 (germline): LGHNA, YSLEER.

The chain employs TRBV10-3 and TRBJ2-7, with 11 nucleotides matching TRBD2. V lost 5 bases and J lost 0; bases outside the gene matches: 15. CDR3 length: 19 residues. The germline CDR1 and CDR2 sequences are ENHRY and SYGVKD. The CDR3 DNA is TGTGCCATCAGTAAAGAAATTGGGACTAGCGGTCCGTCCTCCTACGAGCAGTACTTC. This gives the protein CAISKEIGTSGPSSYEQYF.

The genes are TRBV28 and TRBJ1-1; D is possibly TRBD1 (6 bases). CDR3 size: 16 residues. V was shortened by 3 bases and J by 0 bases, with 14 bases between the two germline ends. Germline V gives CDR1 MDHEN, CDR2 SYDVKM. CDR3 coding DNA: TGTGCCAGCAGTTTTACAGGGAGCGACTTGAACACTGAAGCTTTCTTT. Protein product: CASSFTGSDLNTEAFF.

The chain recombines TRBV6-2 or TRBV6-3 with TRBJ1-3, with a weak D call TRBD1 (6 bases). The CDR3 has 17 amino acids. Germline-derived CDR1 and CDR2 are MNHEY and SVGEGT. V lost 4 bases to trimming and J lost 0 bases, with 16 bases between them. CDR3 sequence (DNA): TGTGCCAGCAGTTTGCCCGGGACATCCTCCTCTGGAAACACCATATATTTT. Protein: CASSLPGTSSSGNTIYF.

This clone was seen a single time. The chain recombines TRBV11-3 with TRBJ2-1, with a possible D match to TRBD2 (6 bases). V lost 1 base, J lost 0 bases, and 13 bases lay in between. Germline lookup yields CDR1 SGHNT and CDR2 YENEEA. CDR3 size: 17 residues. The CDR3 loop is CASSLVAGPSSYNEQFF. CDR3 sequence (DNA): TGTGCCAGCAGCTTAGTTGCGGGACCGAGCTCCTACAATGAGCAGTTCTTC.

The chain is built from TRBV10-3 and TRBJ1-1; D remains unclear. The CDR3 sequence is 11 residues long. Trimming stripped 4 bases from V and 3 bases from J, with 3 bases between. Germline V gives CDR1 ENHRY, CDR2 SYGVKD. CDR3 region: CAISGDTEAFF. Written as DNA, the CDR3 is TGTGCCATCAGTGGGGACACTGAAGCTTTCTTT.